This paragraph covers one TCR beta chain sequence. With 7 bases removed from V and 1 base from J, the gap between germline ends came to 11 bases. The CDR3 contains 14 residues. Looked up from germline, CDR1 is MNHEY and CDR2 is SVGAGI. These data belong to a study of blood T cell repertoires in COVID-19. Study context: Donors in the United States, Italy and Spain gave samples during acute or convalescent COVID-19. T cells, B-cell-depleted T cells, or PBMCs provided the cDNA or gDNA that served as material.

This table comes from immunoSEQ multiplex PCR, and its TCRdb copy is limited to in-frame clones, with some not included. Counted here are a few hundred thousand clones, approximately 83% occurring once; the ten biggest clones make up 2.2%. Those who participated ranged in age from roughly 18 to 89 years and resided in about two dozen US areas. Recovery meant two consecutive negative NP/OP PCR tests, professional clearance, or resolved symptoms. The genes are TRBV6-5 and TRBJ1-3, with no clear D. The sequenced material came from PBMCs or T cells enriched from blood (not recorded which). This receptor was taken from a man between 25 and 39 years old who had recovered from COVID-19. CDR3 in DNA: TGTGCCAGCACAGTACAGTTATCTGGAAACACCATATATTTT. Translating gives CASTVQLSGNTIYF.